Listed here is a single TCR beta chain. No antigen is known for it. This specimen belongs to a study of cytomegalovirus exposure and HLA in healthy donors. The PCR made use of 60 Vbeta and 13 Jbeta primers. Authors' methods: As a later analysis found, there were 80 million or so unique TCR beta chains, of which 8.5 million to 14 million were shared. The method was immunoSEQ multiplex PCR; TCRdb's version includes in-frame clones alone and lacks a portion of them. The V and J calls and clone size come from that table; D and trimming were worked out from the DNA. The sample holds about 130,000 clones; 81% are singletons and the top ten take 3.5% to 4.5%. The CDR3 has 11 amino acids. In germline, CDR1 is LNHDA, CDR2 SQIVND (reference sequence). The V end lost 9 bases, the J end lost 5 bases, and 8 bases lay between the germline ends. Study conclusions and caveats: Accurate prediction of HLA-A and HLA-B alleles (for most subjects) was reportedly achieved from TCR beta sequences. The study designated 150 to 200 TCR beta chains cytomegalovirus-associated.

The sequenced sample consisted of PBMCs. The sequence came from a young man in good health and CMV-seropositive. This chain connects TRBV19 to TRBJ1-5, with D possibly being TRBD1 (5 bases). CDR3 in DNA: TGTGCCAGCGGGGGGTATCAGCCCCAGCATTTT. The encoded protein is CASGGYQPQHF. The entire variable domain, with the rest obtained from reference TRBV19 and TRBJ1-5, is as follows: DGGITQSPKYLFRKEGQNVTLSCEQNLNHDAMYWYRQDPGQGLRLIYYSQIVNDFQKGDIAEGYSVSREKKESFPLTVTSAQKNPTAFYLCASGGYQPQHFGDGTRLSIL.